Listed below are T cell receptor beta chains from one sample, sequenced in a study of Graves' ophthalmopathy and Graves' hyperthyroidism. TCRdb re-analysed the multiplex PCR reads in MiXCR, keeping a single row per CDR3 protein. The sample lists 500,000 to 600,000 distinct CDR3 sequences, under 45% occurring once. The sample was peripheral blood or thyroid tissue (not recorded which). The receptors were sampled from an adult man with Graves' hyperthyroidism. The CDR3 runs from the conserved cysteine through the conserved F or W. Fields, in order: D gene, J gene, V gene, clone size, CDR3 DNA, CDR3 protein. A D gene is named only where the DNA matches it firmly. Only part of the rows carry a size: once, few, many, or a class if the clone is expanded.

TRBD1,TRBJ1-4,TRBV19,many,TGTGCCAGTATGGACAGGGTCGCAACTAATGAAAAACTGTTTTTT,CASMDRVATNEKLFF
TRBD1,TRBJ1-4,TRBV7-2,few,TGTGCCAGCAGCGGGACGACAGGGGACATTGCAACTAATGAAAAACTGTTTTTT,CASSGTTGDIATNEKLFF
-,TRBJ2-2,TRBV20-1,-,TGCAGTGCTATGATCCTATTAGAGCAGTTTTTT,CSAMILLEQFF
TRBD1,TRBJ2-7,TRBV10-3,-,TGTGCCATCAACTCAGGGACAGATCGCACCGGGGAGCTGTACTTC,CAINSGTDRTGELYF
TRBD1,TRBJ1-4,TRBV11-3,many,TGTGCCAGCAGCTTAGTACAGGGGTATGAAAAACTGTTTTTT,CASSLVQGYEKLFF
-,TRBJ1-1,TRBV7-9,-,TGTGCCAGCAGCTTCGACGTTCCGGGGATCGGCACTGAAGCTTTCTTT,CASSFDVPGIGTEAFF
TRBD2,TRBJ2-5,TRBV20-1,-,TGCAGTGCTAGAGCGGGAGGGCGGGAGACCCAGTACTTC,CSARAGGRETQYF
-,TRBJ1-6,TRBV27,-,TGTGCCAGCAGTTTGAGCGTCCGACTCTATAATTCACCCCTCCACTTT,CASSLSVRLYNSPLHF
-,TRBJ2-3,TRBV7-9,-,TGTGCCGGCAGCTTTGAGTCAGATACGCAGTATTTT,CAGSFESDTQYF
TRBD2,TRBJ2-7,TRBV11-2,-,TGTGCCAGCAGCCCCGGGACTAGTTTATCCTACGAGCAGTACTTC,CASSPGTSLSYEQYF
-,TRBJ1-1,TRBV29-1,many,TGCAGCGTCGGGGCGGGGAACACTGAAGCTTTCTTT,CSVGAGNTEAFF
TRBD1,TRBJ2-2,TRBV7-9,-,TGTGCCAGCAGTCCAGGACAGGGCCACACCGGGGAGCTGTTTTTT,CASSPGQGHTGELFF
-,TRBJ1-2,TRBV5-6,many,TGTGCCAGCAGCTTGATCGTATCCCGGGTCCCTCTTAACTATGGCTACTCCTTC,CASSLIVSRVPLNYGYSF
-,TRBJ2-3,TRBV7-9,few,TGTGCCAGCAGCTTAGAGGGCTCCGCAGATACGCAGTATTTT,CASSLEGSADTQYF
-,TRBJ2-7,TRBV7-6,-,TGTGCCAGGAGCGGGTACTACAATGAGCAGTACTTC,CARSGYYNEQYF
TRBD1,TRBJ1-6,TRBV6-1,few,TGTGCCAGCAGTGATTTCCGCAACAGGGGGAGCTCCTATAATTCACCCCTCCACTTT,CASSDFRNRGSSYNSPLHF
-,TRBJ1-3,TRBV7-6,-,TGTGCCAGCAGCCCCCCGAGAGGTTTCCACTCTCGAAACATCATATATTTT,CASSPPRGFHSRNIIYF
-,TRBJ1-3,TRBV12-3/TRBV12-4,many,TGTGCCAGCAGTTTCAATCTCGGAAACACCATATATTTT,CASSFNLGNTIYF
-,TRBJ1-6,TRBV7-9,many,TGTGCCGGGGAGACGGGACCCATCAATTCACCCCTCCACTTT,CAGETGPINSPLHF
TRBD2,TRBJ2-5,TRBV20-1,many,TGCAGTGCTGGACTAGCGGGAGGGCCGGCAGAGACCCAGTACTTC,CSAGLAGGPAETQYF
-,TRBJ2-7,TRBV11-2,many,TGTGCCAGCAGTAAGGCAGGGAGCTCCTACGAGCAGTACTTC,CASSKAGSSYEQYF
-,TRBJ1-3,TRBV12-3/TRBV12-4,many,TGTGCCAGCAGTCCGCACGACCGCCGGCGGCGCGAGGACACCATATATTTT,CASSPHDRRRREDTIYF
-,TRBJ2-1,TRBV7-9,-,TGTGCCAGCAGCTCCTCCGGGCAGGGATACAATGAGCAGTTCTTC,CASSSSGQGYNEQFF
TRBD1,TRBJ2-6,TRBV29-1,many,TGCAGCGTTGACGATCGGGACAGGGCATCTGGGGCCAACGTCCTGACTTTC,CSVDDRDRASGANVLTF
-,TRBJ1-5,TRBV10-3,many,TGTGCCATCAGTGAGTCTAGAGACAATCAGCCCCAGCATTTT,CAISESRDNQPQHF
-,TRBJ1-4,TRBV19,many,TGTGCCAGTAGCCTGCGGGTTAGTGCAACTAATGAAAAACTGTTTTTT,CASSLRVSATNEKLFF
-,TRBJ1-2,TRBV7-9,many,TGTGCCAGCAGCTTAGTGGGGGACGGAGACTATGGCTACACCTTC,CASSLVGDGDYGYTF
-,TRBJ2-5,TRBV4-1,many,TGCGCCAGCAGCCAAGGACGTATCCAAGAGACCCAGTACTTC,CASSQGRIQETQYF
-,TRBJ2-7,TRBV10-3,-,TGTGCCAGCAGTGTGGGTTACTACGAGCAGTACTTC,CASSVGYYEQYF
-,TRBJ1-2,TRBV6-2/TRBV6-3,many,TGTGCCAGCAGTTATCAGCTCTATGGCTACACCTTC,CASSYQLYGYTF
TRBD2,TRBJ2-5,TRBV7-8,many,TGTGCCAGCAGCTTAAGGGGACTAGCGGGGGAGGCGGGCTGGGAGACCCAGTACTTC,CASSLRGLAGEAGWETQYF